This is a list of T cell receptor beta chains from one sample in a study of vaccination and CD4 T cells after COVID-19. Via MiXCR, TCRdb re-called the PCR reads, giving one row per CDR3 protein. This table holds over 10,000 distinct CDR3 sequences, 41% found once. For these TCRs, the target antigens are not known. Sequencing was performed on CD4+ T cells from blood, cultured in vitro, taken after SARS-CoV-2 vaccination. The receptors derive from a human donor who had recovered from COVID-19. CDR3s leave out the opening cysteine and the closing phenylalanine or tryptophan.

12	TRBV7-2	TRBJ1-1	ASSLTGEGTEAF
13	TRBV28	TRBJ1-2	ASSSPHEGANGYT
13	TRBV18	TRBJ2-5	ASSPSSGLWETQY
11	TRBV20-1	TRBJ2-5	SARTTGQWTQY
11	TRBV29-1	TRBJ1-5	SARLSGNQPQH
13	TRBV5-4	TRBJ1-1	ASSTGGTTDTEAF
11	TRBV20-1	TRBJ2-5	SQRLQGRETQY
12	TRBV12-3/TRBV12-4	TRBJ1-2	ASSLSTASWGYT
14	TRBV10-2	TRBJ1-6	ASGGMDRGHNSPLH
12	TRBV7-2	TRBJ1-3	ASSLQGAGNTIY
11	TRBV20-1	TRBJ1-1	SASPGGETEAF
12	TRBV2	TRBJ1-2	ASSERLANYGYT
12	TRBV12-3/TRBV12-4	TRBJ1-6	ASSLDNGGSPLH
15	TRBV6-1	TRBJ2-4	ASSGTGMSLAKNIQY
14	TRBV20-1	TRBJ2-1	SAGTSGVSSYNEQF
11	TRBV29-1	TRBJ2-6	SVAVSGANVLT
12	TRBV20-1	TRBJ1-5	SARGTGFNQPQH
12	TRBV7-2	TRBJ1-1	ASSLDGVGTEAF
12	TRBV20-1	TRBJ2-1	SAITSGSRNEQF
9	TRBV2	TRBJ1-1	ASYGEAEAF
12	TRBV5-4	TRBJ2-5	ASSSGPRGETQY
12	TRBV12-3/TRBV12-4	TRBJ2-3	ASSLGGPTDTQY
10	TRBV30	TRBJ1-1	AWTGGVTEAF
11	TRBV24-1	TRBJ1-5	ATSAGGWRPQH
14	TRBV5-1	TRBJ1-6	ASSLGQEFSNSPLH
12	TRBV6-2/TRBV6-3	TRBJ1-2	ASIAQGYDYGYT
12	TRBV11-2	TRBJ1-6	ASSLGTVNSPLH
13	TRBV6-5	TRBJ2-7	ASSYGQGRRYEQY
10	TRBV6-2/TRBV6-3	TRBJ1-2	ASNDRDYGYT
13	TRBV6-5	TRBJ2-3	ASSSSGVSTDTQY
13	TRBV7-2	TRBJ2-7	ASSGSGRAAYEQY
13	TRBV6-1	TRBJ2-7	ASSGLGGGYYEQY
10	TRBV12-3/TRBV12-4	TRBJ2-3	ASSFIQGSGY
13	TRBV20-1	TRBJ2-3	SARPIGTAEDTQY
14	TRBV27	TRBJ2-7	ASSSPGGSSSYEQY
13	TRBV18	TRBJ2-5	ASSPRQLYQETQY
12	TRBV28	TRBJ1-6	ASSPQGYNSPLH
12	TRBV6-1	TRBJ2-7	ASRLTGGIYEQY
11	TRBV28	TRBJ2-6	ASMGLGANVLT
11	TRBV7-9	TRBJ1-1	ASSLESRSGAF
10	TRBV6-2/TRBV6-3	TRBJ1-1	ASVDRALEAF
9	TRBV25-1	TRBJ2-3	ASSFTDTQY
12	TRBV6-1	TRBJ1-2	ASRRTATNYGYT
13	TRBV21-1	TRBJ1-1	ASLGGTEDRTEAF
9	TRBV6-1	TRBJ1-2	ASSPRGGYT
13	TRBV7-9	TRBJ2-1	ASSSTSGRRYEQF
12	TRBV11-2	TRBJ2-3	ASSSGTSGSPPY
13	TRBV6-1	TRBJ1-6	ASSDGSSRHSPLH
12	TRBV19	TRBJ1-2	ASSSGTTHRGYT
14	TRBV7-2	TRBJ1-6	ASSGRRGTYNSPLH
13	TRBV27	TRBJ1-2	ASSIGTGEGYGYT
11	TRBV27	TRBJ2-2	ASSLLNTGELF
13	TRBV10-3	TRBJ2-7	ATLIFGGRLDEQY
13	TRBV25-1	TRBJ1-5	ASSQTRDSNQPQH
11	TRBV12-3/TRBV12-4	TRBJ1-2	ASSTTRGVGYT
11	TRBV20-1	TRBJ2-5	SAPLGKQETQY